The following is a T cell receptor (beta chain) sequence with its context. Its antigen is currently unknown. Germline V lookup: CDR1 KGHSH, CDR2 LQKENI. The CDR3 has 15 residues. V shed 0 bases and J 7 bases; nucleotides not matched to a gene: 4. Vbeta (60) and Jbeta (13) primers were used in the PCR. Libraries were prepared by immunoSEQ multiplex PCR; TCRdb keeps only in-frame clonotypes and omits some of them. The sample holds 120,000 or so clones, 80% seen once. These data come from a study of cytomegalovirus exposure and HLA in healthy donors. These donors counted as nominally healthy when sampled, but unrecorded immune exposures were likely. Points from the study as a whole: A likely sequencing artifact accounted for one observed cluster of highly shared sequence variants. Cytomegalovirus association was listed for about 160 TCR beta chains.

This sequence joins TRBV18 and TRBJ2-1; 9 nucleotides agree with TRBD2. The clonotype comes from a man in his thirties or forties in good health and CMV-seronegative. The sequenced sample was PBMCs. The CDR3 loop is CASSPPSGSLNEQFF. CDR3 DNA: TGTGCCAGCTCACCACCTAGCGGGAGTTTGAATGAGCAGTTCTTC.